This T cell receptor (beta chain) was sequenced for a study of cytomegalovirus exposure and HLA in healthy donors (dated by TCRdb to about 2017). About the investigation overall: According to a later analysis, one platform produced both the 120 validation repertoires and the roughly 640 repertoires of the first cohort. The aim of the study was to test whether cataloging public T cell receptors could identify signatures of past pathogen exposure. Along with the 666-subject first cohort, a separate validation cohort of over 90 different subjects was used. High-throughput TCR immunosequencing, statistical association of individual TCRs with disease status, and machine learning were combined to predict cytomegalovirus infection status.

The library was built by means of the immunoSEQ multiplex PCR assay. Under the source paper's analysis protocol: To diagnose cytomegalovirus status from the catalog of TCR beta chain sequences, a statistical classification framework was built. TCRdb's version of the immuneACCESS table is confined to in-frame rearrangements and falls short of the full clone set. An unresolved V gene accounts for under half of the shortfall where checked; the remainder is of unknown origin. Clone size and the V and J calls come from that table; the DNA yielded D and trimming. The sample table lists roughly 240,000 clones, roughly 89% of them with a count of one. 2% to 3% of the sample belongs to the ten largest clones. The paper's findings and limits, for the study overall: A later analysis had no HLA typing for the validation cohort, so co-occurrence there was scored across all 120 or so repertoires. In a later analysis, TCRs clustered in the first cohort were found to also tend to co-occur in the roughly 130 validation repertoires, with 94% of cluster scores above 0. The authors suggested that the approach could potentially be extended to other disease states and immunological phenotypes. Cytomegalovirus status was reported to be diagnosed by the classifier with high specificity and sensitivity in both the original and validation cohorts. The study listed 170 or so TCR beta chains as associated with cytomegalovirus. In vitro tests confirmed that a few of the cytomegalovirus-associated TCR beta chains recognize cytomegalovirus antigens. Most TCR sequences were seen in very few donors, while some public TCRs were found in many individuals.

Donors formed part of the validation cohort, which comprised over a hundred subjects and was distinct from the first cohort of under 850 subjects. To note about this clone: There is no known antigen for this receptor. Base quality data are lacking; no much larger clone is found one base away.

This sequence originates from a man aged 18 to 29 in good health and CMV-seronegative. The sample consisted of PBMCs.

Here is the DNA: TGCAGCGTTGAAAGGGGACAGGCTGGAGGCTACACCTTC. It specifies CSVERGQAGGYTF. Recombination connected TRBV29-1 to TRBJ1-2; TRBD1 matches 8 bases in the middle. Trimming takes 2 bases off V and 8 bases off J; junction bases not matched to a gene: 7. The CDR3 holds 13 amino acids from the cysteine to the phenylalanine. Only the CDR3 part of the read is kept: 39 bases, read in frame from the first base. Reading the germline V gene gives CDR1 SQVTM and CDR2 ANQGSEA.